This passage covers 24 T cell receptor beta chains from one sample sequenced in a study of cytomegalovirus exposure and HLA in healthy donors. The PCR was carried out with 60 Vbeta primers and 13 Jbeta primers. Sequencing used immunoSEQ multiplex PCR; TCRdb keeps in-frame clones, though not all of them. Among around 170,000 clones listed, around 77% were seen once. The source material was PBMCs. The receptors derive from a man aged 55 to 70 in good health and CMV-seronegative.

V gene TRBV28 combines with J gene TRBJ1-2; D ambiguous. This CDR3 contains 15 residues. Germline V CDR1 and CDR2: MDHEN, SYDVKM. V lost 6 bases and J lost 1, with 15 bases in between. The CDR3 sequence is CASRPSAGGNYGYTF. CDR3 DNA: TGTGCCAGCAGACCCAGCGCAGGAGGTAACTATGGCTACACCTTC.

The chain employs TRBV6-5 and TRBJ2-3; the D gene is possibly TRBD1 (5 bases). The V gene lost 0 bases and the J gene lost 0 bases, with 7 bases spanning the gap. Germline lookup yields CDR1 MNHEY and CDR2 SVGAGI. The CDR3 is 15 amino acids. CDR3 amino acids: CASSYSTVSTDTQYF. The DNA of the CDR3 is TGTGCCAGCAGTTACTCGACAGTCAGCACAGATACGCAGTATTTT.

The chain is built from TRBV10-2 and TRBJ1-2; D call uncertain. The germline V gene encodes CDR1 WSHSY and CDR2 SAAADI. The CDR3 runs to 15 residues. Trimming removed 3 bases at V and 0 bases at J, with 11 bases between. CDR3 in DNA: TGCGCCAGCAGTGATTATGGGAGCGCTAACTATGGCTACACCTTC. It translates to CASSDYGSANYGYTF.

Note on this clone: A junction end diverges from the germline sequence, so it may reflect a read error. V gene TRBV29-1 combines with J gene TRBJ1-5; D is perhaps TRBD1 (5 bases). This CDR3 spans 14 amino acids. CDR1 SQVTM and CDR2 ANQGSEA come from the germline V gene. CDR3 nucleotide sequence: TGCAGCGTGCAGGTGGCTGGGGCACGGCAGCCCCAGAATTTT. Its translation is CSVQVAGARQPQNF. The full variable domain, rest sourced from reference TRBV29-1 and TRBJ1-5, is SAVISQKPSRDICQRGTSLTIQCQVDSQVTMMFWYRQQPGQSLTLIATANQGSEATYESGFVIDKFPISRPNLTFSTLTVSNMSPEDSSIYLCSVQVAGARQPQNFGDGTRLSIL.

This chain uses TRBV5-1 with TRBJ1-1; D might be TRBD1 (6 bases). Trimming shortened V by 4 bases and J by 5 bases, and 15 bases separated the two germline ends. This CDR3 comprises 14 residues. CDR1 and CDR2 (germline): SGHRS, YFSETQ. The CDR3: CASSGGGGRTEAFF. CDR3 sequence (DNA): TGCGCCAGCAGCGGGGGCGGGGGCAGGACTGAAGCTTTCTTT.

This sequence joins TRBV11-2 and TRBJ1-1; a weak D match, TRBD1 (6 bases). CDR3 size: 14 residues. V shed 3 bases and J shed 7 bases, with 15 bases lying between them. Germline CDR1 is SGHAT and CDR2 is FQNNGV. The CDR3 DNA follows: TGTGCCAGCAGCTTTAGGGCTGGGACACTTGAAGCTTTCTTT. Residues: CASSFRAGTLEAFF.

The chain carries TRBV11-2 and TRBJ1-2; 7 bases are a match to TRBD1. The CDR3 totals 13 residues. V dropped 5 bases and J dropped 6; count of bases not matched to a gene: 6. Germline loops: CDR1 SGHAT, CDR2 FQNNGV. The CDR3 protein is CASSPQGKHGYTF. CDR3 in DNA: TGTGCCAGCAGCCCACAGGGGAAACATGGCTACACCTTC.

This clone was recorded once. The rearrangement joins TRBV19 to TRBJ1-5, with 7 bases lining up with TRBD1. This CDR3 region has 13 residues. V was clipped by 7 bases and J by 4 bases; unmatched bases: 4. The germline V gene encodes CDR1 LNHDA and CDR2 SQIVND (reference sequence). The CDR3 DNA sequence: TGTGCCAGTACTGGGACAGCAAATCAGCCCCAGCATTTT. Translation: CASTGTANQPQHF.

The sample holds one count of this clone. The rearrangement links TRBV29-1 to TRBJ2-3, with D possibly being TRBD2 (5 bases). This CDR3 has 13 amino acids. The V and J ends lost 5 bases and 0 bases respectively, with 9 bases between them. Germline V gene data show CDR1 as SQVTM and CDR2 as ANQGSEA. The CDR3 DNA reads TGCAGCGTTACCGGGGTTAGCACAGATACGCAGTATTTT. Its translation is CSVTGVSTDTQYF.

J is TRBJ2-7 and V is TRBV19; TRBD2 aligns across 7 bases. Germline trimming cut 10 bases from V and 6 bases from J; bases unmatched to any gene: 15. Germline V gene sequence: CDR1 LNHDA, CDR2 SQIVND (reference sequence). The CDR3 spans 14 residues. The CDR3 DNA sequence: TGTGCCAACAAGACTAGCCGATTTAATGGCGAGCAGTACTTC. Protein: CANKTSRFNGEQYF.

This clone has only one observation. This specimen includes other DNA sequences encoding the same CDR3. V and J are TRBV7-2 and TRBJ2-1; 10 nucleotides match TRBD2. The CDR3 extends over 15 amino acids. Germline CDR1 reads SGHTA; CDR2 reads FQGNSA. J lost 4 bases, V lost 0 bases, and 0 bases had no gene match. DNA of the CDR3: TGTGCCAGCAGCTTAGCACTAGCGGGGTACAATGAGCAGTTCTTC. Translating it yields CASSLALAGYNEQFF.

The chain links TRBV5-8 to TRBJ2-3; 8 bases are shared with TRBD1. Unmatched junction bases numbered 3, after V lost 0 bases and J lost 0 bases. The CDR3 extends over 16 amino acids. Germline V CDR1 and CDR2: SGHTS, YDEGEE. CDR3 DNA: TGTGCCAGCAGCTTGGGCGGGACAGGAAGCACAGATACGCAGTATTTT. Translation: CASSLGGTGSTDTQYF.

The chain couples TRBV27 to TRBJ1-2; the match to TRBD1 covers 7 bases. This CDR3 is built from 13 residues. The V and J ends lost 0 bases and 8 bases, in that order; junction bases with no gene match: 3. Germline V gene data show CDR1 as MNHEY and CDR2 as SMNVEV (reference sequence). The CDR3 sequence: CASSLSRQGGYTF. CDR3 DNA sequence: TGTGCCAGCAGTTTATCTAGACAGGGAGGCTACACCTTC.

This rearrangement joins TRBV9 to TRBJ1-1; D is uncertain. In germline, CDR1 is SGDLS, CDR2 YYNGEE. The CDR3 extends over 14 amino acids. The ends were cut back, 0 bases at V and 6 bases at J, with 12 bases in the middle. As DNA, the CDR3 is TGTGCCAGCAGCGTAGTCTTGGGGAGCTCTGAAGCTTTCTTT. The encoded protein is CASSVVLGSSEAFF. The entire variable domain, with the rest obtained from reference TRBV9 and TRBJ1-1, is as follows: DSGVTQTPKHLITATGQRVTLRCSPRSGDLSVYWYQQSLDQGLQFLIQYYNGEERAKGNILERFSAQQFPDLHSELNLSSLELGDSALYFCASSVVLGSSEAFFGQGTRLTVV.

The gene calls are TRBV10-3 and TRBJ2-5; 10 bases map to TRBD2. The CDR3 spans 15 residues. Per germline, CDR1 ENHRY and CDR2 SYGVKD. V lost 7 bases and J lost 4; bases outside the gene matches: 9. This CDR3 reads CAINRLAGELETQYF. In nucleotides, the CDR3 is TGTGCCATCAACCGCCTAGCGGGAGAACTAGAGACCCAGTACTTC.

The chain recombines TRBV7-9 with TRBJ2-1; the D gene is possibly TRBD1 (5 bases). Trimming took off 3 bases at V and 5 bases at J, with 11 bases between the two ends. This CDR3 is built from 14 residues. Germline V gene lookup returns CDR1 SEHNR and CDR2 FQNEAQ (reference sequence). CDR3 amino acids: CASSFLLGHNEQFF. In DNA, the CDR3 is TGTGCCAGCAGCTTCTTGTTGGGGCACAATGAGCAGTTCTTC.

The V call is TRBV2, the J call TRBJ2-2, with D possibly matching TRBD2 (5 bases). The germline V and J ends were trimmed by 8 bases and 7 bases, with 11 bases remaining between them. The CDR3 has 12 amino acids. Germline V gene lookup returns CDR1 SNHLY and CDR2 FYNNEI. The CDR3: CASSSEGGELFF. Written as DNA, the CDR3 is TGTGCCAGCTCATCTGAGGGCGGGGAGCTGTTTTTT. Supplemented by reference TRBV2 and TRBJ2-2, the full variable domain reads EPEVTQTPSHQVTQMGQEVILRCVPISNHLYFYWYRQILGQKVEFLVSFYNNEISEKSEIFDDQFSVERPDGSNFTLKIRSTKLEDSAMYFCASSSEGGELFFGEGSRLTVL.

The rearrangement links TRBV7-9 to TRBJ2-5, with D possibly matching TRBD1 (5 bases). The J call is in doubt because the DNA end fits TRBJ2-7 better. The CDR3 is made up of 12 amino acids. From germline, CDR1 is SEHNR and CDR2 FQNEAQ (reference sequence). The CDR3 region has the DNA TGTGCCAGCAGCTCCAGGGTGGGCGAGCAGTACTTC. Translating it yields CASSSRVGEQYF.

V is TRBV2 and J is TRBJ1-5; maybe TRBD1 (5 bases). Germline-derived CDR1 and CDR2 are SNHLY and FYNNEI. This CDR3 is 15 amino acids long. Trimming removed 6 bases at V and 0 bases at J, with 12 bases between. CDR3 sequence reads: CASRDNYDSNQPQHF. The CDR3, as DNA: TGTGCCAGCAGGGACAACTACGATAGCAATCAGCCCCAGCATTTT.

In this sample, this clone turned up a few times. The chain uses TRBV11-3 and TRBJ1-3, with D unclear. V shed 3 bases and J shed 5 bases, with 8 bases lying between them. The CDR3 contains 13 residues. The germline CDR1 and CDR2 sequences are SGHNT and YENEEA. CDR3 sequence: CASSFGGRNTIYF. The CDR3 region has the DNA TGTGCCAGCAGCTTCGGCGGCAGAAACACCATATATTTT.

The chain joins TRBV11-2 to TRBJ1-3; D not certain. Germline CDR1 reads SGHAT; CDR2 reads FQNNGV. The CDR3 runs 13 residues. Trimming removed 6 bases from V and 4 bases from J, with 10 bases in between. CDR3 nucleotides: TGTGCCAGCAGTCCTTTGCGGGGAAACACCATATATTTT. It codes for CASSPLRGNTIYF.

V usage is TRBV19 and J usage is TRBJ1-5; D may be TRBD1 (5 bases). CDR3 length equals 17 residues. V gave up 3 bases and J gave up 4 bases, with 19 bases separating them. Germline assignment: CDR1 LNHDA and CDR2 SQIVND (reference sequence). The CDR3 DNA sequence: TGTGCCAGTAGTATCATGGGGGGAGGGGCGAGTAATCAGCCCCAGCATTTT. As protein: CASSIMGGGASNQPQHF.

The J gene is TRBJ2-2, the V gene TRBV4-2, with D maybe TRBD2 (6 bases). V was shortened by 4 bases and J by 1 base, with 10 bases between the two germline ends. CDR3 length: 15 residues. CDR1 is LGHNA, CDR2 YNFKEQ, per germline. CDR3 DNA sequence: TGTGCCAGCAGCCGGGGTAGCGGGAACACCGGGGAGCTGTTTTTT. This translates into CASSRGSGNTGELFF.

V gene TRBV15 combines with J gene TRBJ1-5; maybe TRBD1 (6 bases). CDR3 length: 14 residues. The V end lost 0 bases, the J end lost 10 bases, and 13 bases lay between the germline ends. Germline V gives CDR1 LNHNV, CDR2 YYDKDF (reference sequence). CDR3 bases: TGTGCCACCAGCAGAGATCTGGCGACAGGACCCCAGCATTTT. Translated, it gives CATSRDLATGPQHF.